This T cell receptor (beta chain) derives from a study of regulatory T cells in long-lasting Graves disease. Findings and caveats of the study: Examination was confined to peripheral blood, excluding thyroid tissue.

V dropped 2 bases and J dropped 5 bases, with 13 bases sitting between them. This CDR3 comprises 15 residues. CDR1 is MNHEY, CDR2 SVGAGI, per germline. This clonotype was detected many times. Antigen specificity is unknown. Time point here: newly diagnosed GD, antithyroid drugs for less than 3 months. The TCR library used RNA extracted from PBMCs. Each patient gave 8.5 to 10 milliliters of EDTA-anticoagulated peripheral blood. iRepertoire HTBI primers and Arm-PCR of CDR3 regions built TCR beta libraries. TCRdb re-derived calls from the multiplex PCR reads in MiXCR, one entry per CDR3 protein. The table shows about 450,000 distinct CDR3 sequences, with roughly 15% occurring only once. The same sample was also studied in work on T cells in Graves' hyperthyroidism and ophthalmopathy. That source reports: Most clonotypes expanded in the thyroid (above 0.001) were also present in blood.

Sequencing was performed on peripheral blood mononuclear cells (PBMCs), taken at new diagnosis, from a patient treated with antithyroid drugs. This chain links TRBV6-5 with TRBJ1-5; TRBD1 is a possible D gene (5 bases). This sequence originates from a woman between 25 and 40 years old with Graves disease. The CDR3 spells CASSYDGAEYQPQHF. CDR3 nucleotides: TGTGCCAGCAGTTACGACGGGGCAGAATATCAGCCCCAGCATTTT.